The 5 T cell receptor beta chains given below trace back to one sample, sequenced in a study of Graves' ophthalmopathy and Graves' hyperthyroidism. Amplification of the TCR beta CDR3 regions used RNA transcripts (as template). Second-round multiplex PCR came after a first-round RT-PCR that employed HTBI primers. TCRdb analysed the multiplex PCR reads with MiXCR anew, one entry per CDR3 protein. The sample includes approximately 210,000 distinct CDR3 sequences, under 25% of them seen just once. Source material: peripheral blood. The receptors were sampled from a woman in her fifties or sixties with Graves' ophthalmopathy.

This clonotype was detected many times. The chain employs TRBV6-2 or TRBV6-3 and TRBJ2-1; D is ambiguous. The CDR3 has 11 residues. V was pared by 2 bases and J by 7 bases, with 3 bases between. Germline values: CDR1 MNHEY, CDR2 SVGEGT. CDR3 nucleotide sequence: TGTGCCAGCAGTTACCTTAATGAGCAGTTCTTC. It is translated as CASSYLNEQFF.

The chain employs TRBV7-2 and TRBJ1-2, with D uncertain. The V end lost 10 bases, the J end lost 8 bases, and 20 bases lay between the germline ends. The V gene's germline CDR1 is SGHTA and CDR2 FQGNSA. The CDR3 covers 13 residues. CDR3 sequence reads: CATKPRGRRGYTF. The CDR3 nucleotides are TGTGCCACCAAGCCCCGGGGAAGACGCGGCTACACCTTC. Full variable domain (missing parts from reference TRBV7-2 and TRBJ1-2): GAGVSQSPSNKVTEKGKDVELRCDPISGHTALYWYRQSLGQGLEFLIYFQGNSAPDKSGLPSDRFSAERTGGSVSTLTIQRTQQEDSAVYLCATKPRGRRGYTFGSGTRLTVV.

This clonotype was observed many times. The chain is built from TRBV6-5 and TRBJ1-3; D remains ambiguous. The ends were cut back, 6 bases at V and 0 bases at J, with 12 bases in the middle. Germline V gene data show CDR1 as MNHEY and CDR2 as SVGAGI. The CDR3 loop spans 15 amino acids. This CDR3 reads CASSLTRSSGNTIYF. CDR3 in DNA: TGTGCCAGCAGCCTTACCCGTAGCTCTGGAAACACCATATATTTT.

This clonotype was found many times. The CDR3, as DNA: TGCGCCAGCAGCTTGAATGCAGGGGCGACCGGGGAGCTGTTTTTT. Amino acids: CASSLNAGATGELFF. This rearrangement joins TRBV5-1 to TRBJ2-2; weak D call: TRBD1 (6 bases). V lost 1 base and J 5 bases, leaving 12 bases between the germline ends. CDR1 SGHRS and CDR2 YFSETQ come from the germline V gene. The CDR3 runs to 15 residues.

There are many counts of this clonotype. At one of its ends the junction is not consistent with the germline gene, which may arise from a read error. This chain connects TRBV7-7 to TRBJ2-5; D is uncertain. Looked up from germline, CDR1 is SSHAT and CDR2 is FNYEAQ (reference sequence). The CDR3 loop spans 15 amino acids. This CDR3 reads CASSPTPGLGETQYF. The CDR3 nucleotides are TGTGCTAGCAGCCCAACCCCAGGTCTTGGAGAGACCCAGTACTTC.